Listed below are T cell receptor beta chains from one sample, sequenced in a study of blood T cells in healthy people across ages. TCRdb reprocessed the 5' RACE reads via MiXCR and lists one record per CDR3 protein. Of 1.5 million to 2 million distinct CDR3 sequences listed, about 30% are singletons. The material sequenced was blood. The receptors were sampled from a woman between 25 and 40 years old in good health. The CDR3 runs from the conserved cysteine through the conserved F or W. A D gene is named only where the DNA matches it firmly.

V gene: TRBV6-6; J gene: TRBJ2-7; D gene: -; CDR3 protein: CASRGGGPYEQYF
V gene: TRBV7-2; J gene: TRBJ1-5; D gene: TRBD1; CDR3 protein: CASSYIGQVSNQPQHF
V gene: TRBV14; J gene: TRBJ2-1; D gene: -; CDR3 protein: CASSQEGGNNEQFF
V gene: TRBV18; J gene: TRBJ1-5; D gene: -; CDR3 protein: CANSPRGGEQPQHF
V gene: TRBV5-5; J gene: TRBJ2-5; D gene: -; CDR3 protein: CASSRWKQEPQYF
V gene: TRBV28; J gene: TRBJ2-5; D gene: -; CDR3 protein: CASSLVVPEGVQYF
V gene: TRBV20-1; J gene: TRBJ2-1; D gene: -; CDR3 protein: CSARAPRDNEQFF
V gene: TRBV18; J gene: TRBJ2-5; D gene: TRBD2; CDR3 protein: CASSPRGGRESYNEQYF
V gene: TRBV7-2; J gene: TRBJ2-7; D gene: -; CDR3 protein: CASSLSLRQYF
V gene: TRBV7-9; J gene: TRBJ2-7; D gene: TRBD1; CDR3 protein: CASSSRTGDEQYF
V gene: TRBV2; J gene: TRBJ2-7; D gene: -; CDR3 protein: CASGTTPYEQYF
V gene: TRBV11-2; J gene: TRBJ1-1; D gene: TRBD1; CDR3 protein: CASSYRDRGRGTEAFF
V gene: TRBV4-2; J gene: TRBJ1-5; D gene: -; CDR3 protein: CASSQDGGGGQPQHF
V gene: TRBV30; J gene: TRBJ2-1; D gene: TRBD2; CDR3 protein: CAWGTSGSGNEQFF
V gene: TRBV20-1; J gene: TRBJ2-3; D gene: TRBD1; CDR3 protein: CSAAGTDSSDTQYF
V gene: TRBV16; J gene: TRBJ2-7; D gene: -; CDR3 protein: CASKGHGAFEQYF
V gene: TRBV4-1; J gene: TRBJ2-5; D gene: -; CDR3 protein: CASSQDRAGFLETQYF
V gene: TRBV7-2; J gene: TRBJ2-1; D gene: -; CDR3 protein: CASSSTWYNEQFF
V gene: TRBV11-3; J gene: TRBJ2-7; D gene: -; CDR3 protein: CASSARESYEQYF
V gene: TRBV7-9; J gene: TRBJ2-2; D gene: -; CDR3 protein: CASSPLKFRPTGELFF
V gene: TRBV18; J gene: TRBJ1-1; D gene: -; CDR3 protein: CASSPDDSEAFF
V gene: TRBV28; J gene: TRBJ1-6; D gene: -; CDR3 protein: CASSLDGVRSPLHF
V gene: TRBV20-1; J gene: TRBJ1-1; D gene: -; CDR3 protein: CSAREATEAFF
V gene: TRBV20-1; J gene: TRBJ2-3; D gene: TRBD2; CDR3 protein: CSARLSGRRDTQYF
V gene: TRBV6-1; J gene: TRBJ2-5; D gene: TRBD2; CDR3 protein: CASSRTGTSGEETQYF
V gene: TRBV10-3; J gene: TRBJ1-1; D gene: -; CDR3 protein: CAITQTANTEAFF
V gene: TRBV18; J gene: TRBJ2-1; D gene: -; CDR3 protein: CASSPVAGNSYNEQFF
V gene: TRBV30; J gene: TRBJ2-1; D gene: -; CDR3 protein: CAWSVTQGRLSYNEQFF
V gene: TRBV5-1; J gene: TRBJ2-5; D gene: -; CDR3 protein: CASSPTRQLSRPQYF
V gene: TRBV7-9; J gene: TRBJ1-2; D gene: TRBD1; CDR3 protein: CASSLAGGEGAGYTF
V gene: TRBV7-9; J gene: TRBJ1-2; D gene: TRBD1; CDR3 protein: CASSWTGDYGYTF
V gene: TRBV29-1; J gene: TRBJ2-1; D gene: -; CDR3 protein: CSVEVGTEYNEQFF
V gene: TRBV5-1; J gene: TRBJ2-5; D gene: -; CDR3 protein: CASSRDVETQYF
V gene: TRBV3-1; J gene: TRBJ2-1; D gene: -; CDR3 protein: CASSHRTGTRAPHYNEQFF
V gene: TRBV7-8; J gene: TRBJ1-2; D gene: -; CDR3 protein: CASSLAVEGDIYGYTF
V gene: TRBV29-1; J gene: TRBJ1-2; D gene: -; CDR3 protein: CSAETKVGYTF
V gene: TRBV7-3; J gene: TRBJ1-2; D gene: -; CDR3 protein: CASSSTSGYGYIF
V gene: TRBV7-8; J gene: TRBJ1-1; D gene: -; CDR3 protein: CASTLDKQVVTFF
V gene: TRBV18; J gene: TRBJ2-3; D gene: -; CDR3 protein: CASSPQGGKASTDTQYF
V gene: TRBV2; J gene: TRBJ1-1; D gene: -; CDR3 protein: CASNRRWEAFF
V gene: TRBV20-1; J gene: TRBJ2-5; D gene: TRBD2; CDR3 protein: CSARDAEGGIGETQYF
V gene: TRBV15; J gene: TRBJ2-5; D gene: TRBD2; CDR3 protein: CATSRDGGDVKTQYF
V gene: TRBV20-1; J gene: TRBJ1-2; D gene: TRBD1; CDR3 protein: CSARTPGGGNYGYTF
V gene: TRBV28; J gene: TRBJ2-1; D gene: -; CDR3 protein: CASSSETGTPQNEQFF
V gene: TRBV2; J gene: TRBJ1-2; D gene: -; CDR3 protein: CASSGTADLANYGYTF
V gene: TRBV13; J gene: TRBJ2-1; D gene: TRBD2; CDR3 protein: CASRRSGGADEQFF
V gene: TRBV5-1; J gene: TRBJ1-6; D gene: -; CDR3 protein: CASSVGTIYNSPLHF
V gene: TRBV4-1; J gene: TRBJ1-6; D gene: -; CDR3 protein: CASSQDPARYNSPLHF
V gene: TRBV12-3/TRBV12-4; J gene: TRBJ2-7; D gene: -; CDR3 protein: CASSLGGEGTYEQYF
V gene: TRBV20-1; J gene: TRBJ1-1; D gene: -; CDR3 protein: CSGSPGVNTEAFF
V gene: TRBV5-1; J gene: TRBJ2-1; D gene: TRBD2; CDR3 protein: CASSEASGGLRDDEQFF
V gene: TRBV6-2/TRBV6-3; J gene: TRBJ2-1; D gene: -; CDR3 protein: CASRGLGRSYNEQFF
V gene: TRBV5-1; J gene: TRBJ2-6; D gene: -; CDR3 protein: CASSKTGSSGANVLTF
V gene: TRBV12-3/TRBV12-4; J gene: TRBJ1-2; D gene: -; CDR3 protein: CASAGPNRYTF
V gene: TRBV5-1; J gene: TRBJ1-1; D gene: -; CDR3 protein: CASRKGGTEAFF